This TCR beta chain comes out of a study of T cells after yellow fever vaccination. From the 5' RACE reads, TCRdb called clonotypes with MiXCR, one entry per CDR3 protein. The sample lists 250,000 to 400,000 distinct CDR3 sequences; about 4% were seen once. Study-wide results and caveats: At 95% to 97% for CD4 and 88% for CD8, most primary-vaccination clones showed up again after the booster.

Deletions cut 6 bases from V and 1 base from J, with 17 bases between. Germline V lookup: CDR1 DFQATT, CDR2 SNEGSKA (reference sequence). The CDR3 totals 15 residues. Ten or more counts support this clonotype. No antigen is known for it. Source: PBMCs, taken 5 days after the yellow fever booster vaccination. The clonotype comes from a man between 18 and 35 years old who received the YFV17D yellow fever vaccine. This sequence joins TRBV20-1 and TRBJ2-3, with TRBD2 as a possible D gene (6 bases). CDR3 DNA sequence: TGCAGTGCCGGGGGTGCCCTAGGGGGCACAGATACGCAGTATTTT. This codes for CSAGGALGGTDTQYF.